These 17 T cell receptor beta chains were sequenced from one sample in a study of blood T cells in healthy people across ages. Alongside a J-beta primer mix, a sample-barcoded 5' primer served in a second PCR lasting about 6 to 11 cycles. TCRdb re-analysed the 5' RACE reads in MiXCR, keeping a single row per CDR3 protein. The sample consists of 790,000 or so distinct CDR3 sequences, roughly 56% of them appearing once. Sequencing used blood. Source of these receptors: a man in his forties or fifties in good health.

The sample holds a few counts of this clonotype. V is TRBV5-1 and J is TRBJ2-1; a weak D match, TRBD1 (6 bases). The V gene's germline CDR1 is SGHRS and CDR2 YFSETQ. The CDR3 is 15 residues long. The V end was cut by 0 bases, the J end by 3 bases, with 10 bases between. In DNA, the CDR3 is TGCGCCAGCAGCTTGGGGACAGCTTACTACAATGAGCAGTTCTTC. This sequence encodes CASSLGTAYYNEQFF.

J is TRBJ2-5 and V is TRBV29-1; the match to TRBD2 covers 8 bases. This CDR3 is 13 amino acids long. The germline gives CDR1 SQVTM, CDR2 ANQGSEA. The V gene end was trimmed by 6 bases and the J gene end by 1 base; junction bases not matched to a gene: 4. The CDR3, as DNA: TGCAGCGTGGGTAGCGGGGCCCAAGAGACCCAGTACTTC. Translating gives CSVGSGAQETQYF.

J is TRBJ1-5 and V is TRBV6-1; possible D gene TRBD1, 6 bases. CDR1 MNHNS and CDR2 SASEGT come from the germline V gene. Trimming stripped 7 bases from V and 6 bases from J, with 16 bases between. The CDR3 runs 14 residues. In DNA form, the CDR3 reads TGTGCCAGCATAAGGGCAGGGGACGCTCAGCCCCAGCATTTT. Its protein product is CASIRAGDAQPQHF.

As DNA, the CDR3 is TGTGCCAGCAGTGATGTCCGGGAGGACTACGAGCAGTACTTC. Its protein is CASSDVREDYEQYF. This chain joins TRBV2 and TRBJ2-7; 7 nucleotides agree with TRBD2. This CDR3 region has 14 residues. The germline V gene has CDR1 SNHLY and CDR2 FYNNEI. J gave up 3 bases and V 3 bases, and 5 bases lay outside the gene matches.

V gene TRBV27 combines with J gene TRBJ1-1; TRBD1 matches at 9 bases. V lost 3 bases and J lost 12; bases outside the gene matches: 8. This CDR3 comprises 13 residues. CDR1 is MNHEY and CDR2 is SMNVEV in the germline V gene (reference sequence). The CDR3: CASSFSTGGGTFF. CDR3 nucleotides: TGTGCCAGCAGTTTTTCGACAGGGGGAGGAACTTTCTTT.

The chain recombines TRBV20-1 with TRBJ1-2; possibly TRBD1 for D (5 bases). CDR3 length: 15 residues. Deletions cut 6 bases from V and 3 bases from J, with 20 bases between. CDR1 is DFQATT and CDR2 is SNEGSKA in the germline V gene (reference sequence). The CDR3: CSAKSPAGWDYGYTF. The CDR3 DNA reads TGCAGTGCAAAAAGCCCGGCAGGGTGGGACTATGGCTACACCTTC.

For this clonotype: The junction shows a germline mismatch at one end, possibly a read error. The V and J genes are TRBV20-1 and TRBJ1-1, with D possibly being TRBD1 (6 bases). The CDR3 is 12 amino acids. Looked up from germline, CDR1 is DFQATT and CDR2 is SNEGSKA (reference sequence). CDR3 residues: CSVPRGGTEAFF. CDR3 nucleotides: TGCAGTGTTCCGCGGGGGGGCACTGAAGCTTTTTTT.

There are a few counts of this clonotype. The chain employs TRBV7-9 and TRBJ1-2, with D unresolved. The V end was cut by 5 bases, the J end by 7 bases, with 8 bases between. Germline values: CDR1 SEHNR, CDR2 FQNEAQ (reference sequence). The CDR3 sequence is 11 residues long. In DNA, the CDR3 is TGTGCCAGCAGCGGCAGGACTGGCTACACCTTC. The encoded protein is CASSGRTGYTF. Full variable domain (missing parts from reference TRBV7-9 and TRBJ1-2): DTGVSQNPRHKITKRGQNVTFRCDPISEHNRLYWYRQTLGQGPEFLTYFQNEAQLEKSRLLSDRFSAERPKGSFSTLEIQRTEQGDSAMYLCASSGRTGYTFGSGTRLTVV.

Comments on this clonotype: One junction end disagrees with the germline gene, perhaps due to a read error. The chain is built from TRBV20-1 and TRBJ2-1; 8 nucleotides match TRBD2. There are 17 residues in the CDR3. Germline V CDR1 and CDR2: DFQATT, SNEGSKA (reference sequence). CDR3 amino acids: CGARDRERGSSYNEQFF. The CDR3 nucleotides are TGCGGTGCTAGAGATAGGGAGCGGGGGAGCTCCTACAATGAGCAGTTCTTC.

The chain recombines TRBV5-1 with TRBJ2-4, with 11 bases that match TRBD2. Germline V gives CDR1 SGHRS, CDR2 YFSETQ. V trimming: 0 bases; J trimming: 0 bases; junction bases outside the gene matches: 5. The CDR3 totals 18 residues. CDR3 in amino acids: CASSLVSSGGLAKNIQYF. CDR3 sequence (DNA): TGCGCCAGCAGCTTGGTGTCTAGCGGGGGGCTAGCCAAAAACATTCAGTACTTC.

The chain couples TRBV9 to TRBJ1-2; no reliable D call. The CDR3 spans 15 residues. V shed 4 bases and J shed 4 bases, with 17 bases lying between them. The germline V gene has CDR1 SGDLS and CDR2 YYNGEE. The CDR3 DNA follows: TGTGCCAGCAGCCTCCCGGGAGGGTCGACCTATGGCTACACCTTC. It encodes CASSLPGGSTYGYTF. The full variable domain, rest sourced from reference TRBV9 and TRBJ1-2, is DSGVTQTPKHLITATGQRVTLRCSPRSGDLSVYWYQQSLDQGLQFLIQYYNGEERAKGNILERFSAQQFPDLHSELNLSSLELGDSALYFCASSLPGGSTYGYTFGSGTRLTVV.

This sequence joins TRBV28 and TRBJ1-5; TRBD1 matches 7 bases. With V trimmed by 9 bases and J by 7 bases, 9 bases remained unmatched. Germline CDR1 MDHEN, CDR2 SYDVKM. The CDR3 totals 13 residues. CDR3 sequence reads: CASITGESQPQHF. The CDR3 nucleotides read TGTGCCAGTATAACAGGGGAAAGCCAGCCCCAGCATTTT. The entire variable domain, with the rest obtained from reference TRBV28 and TRBJ1-5, is as follows: DVKVTQSSRYLVKRTGEKVFLECVQDMDHENMFWYRQDPGLGLRLIYFSYDVKMKEKGDIPEGYSVSREKKERFSLILESASTNQTSMYLCASITGESQPQHFGDGTRLSIL.

The CDR3 nucleotides read TGTGCCAGCAGTACGGGATGGGCCATGGGACGACAGGGGCCTAACAATGAGCAGTACTTC. Protein product: CASSTGWAMGRQGPNNEQYF. The chain has TRBV5-6 and TRBJ2-5; 8 nucleotides line up with TRBD1. The CDR3 has 20 residues. With 5 bases clipped from V and 11 bases from J, the junction kept 32 bases outside the gene matches. Germline lookup yields CDR1 SGHDT and CDR2 YYEEEE.

This clonotype has a handful of counts. The chain couples TRBV29-1 to TRBJ2-1; 8 bases fit TRBD2. In germline, CDR1 is SQVTM, CDR2 ANQGSEA. The CDR3 sequence is 13 residues long. Trimming took 4 bases from V and 6 from J; bases not matched to a gene: 5. The chain's CDR3 is CSVAGGLSNEQFF. The CDR3 nucleotides are TGCAGCGTTGCGGGGGGGCTCTCCAATGAGCAGTTCTTC.

The chain has TRBV20-1 and TRBJ1-5, with TRBD1 matching 8 bases. Per germline, CDR1 DFQATT and CDR2 SNEGSKA (reference sequence). The CDR3 covers 13 residues. CDR3 sequence reads: CSGGQGTMQPQHF. The CDR3 nucleotides are TGCAGCGGAGGACAGGGAACCATGCAGCCCCAGCATTTT.

CDR3: CASSLGTGVWYF. As DNA, the CDR3 is TGTGCCAGCAGTTTAGGGACAGGGGTATGGTACTTC. This sequence joins TRBV28 and TRBJ2-5, with 10 bases lining up with TRBD1. CDR1 is MDHEN, CDR2 SYDVKM, per germline. CDR3 length: 12 amino acids. V lost 2 bases to trimming and J lost 13 bases; unmatched junction nucleotides: 4.

CDR3 nucleotides: TGTGCCAGCAGTTACTCAGGGGGAGACGTCAAGAATACGCAGTATTTT. Its protein product is CASSYSGGDVKNTQYF. This chain connects TRBV6-6 to TRBJ2-3, with a tentative D call TRBD1 (6 bases). Germline CDR1 reads MNHNY; CDR2 reads SVGAGI (reference sequence). V shed 0 bases and J shed 7 bases, with 17 bases lying between them. The CDR3 loop spans 16 amino acids.